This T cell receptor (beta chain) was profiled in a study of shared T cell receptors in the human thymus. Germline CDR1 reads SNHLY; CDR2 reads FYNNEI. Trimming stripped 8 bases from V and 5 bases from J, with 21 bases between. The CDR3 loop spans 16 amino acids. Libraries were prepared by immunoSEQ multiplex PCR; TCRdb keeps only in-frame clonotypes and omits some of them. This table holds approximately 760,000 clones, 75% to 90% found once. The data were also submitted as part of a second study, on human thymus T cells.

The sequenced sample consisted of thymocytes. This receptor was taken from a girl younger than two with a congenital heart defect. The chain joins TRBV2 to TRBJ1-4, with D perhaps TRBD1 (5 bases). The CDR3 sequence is CASRYDSGRGNEKLFF. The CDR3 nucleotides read TGTGCCAGCCGGTACGATTCGGGACGGGGGAATGAAAAACTGTTTTTT. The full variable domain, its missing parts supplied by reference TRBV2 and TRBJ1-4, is EPEVTQTPSHQVTQMGQEVILRCVPISNHLYFYWYRQILGQKVEFLVSFYNNEISEKSEIFDDQFSVERPDGSNFTLKIRSTKLEDSAMYFCASRYDSGRGNEKLFFGSGTQLSVL.